Listed below are T cell receptor beta chains from one sample, sequenced in a study of shared clonotypes between healthy human individuals. The protocol was immunoSEQ multiplex PCR, while the TCRdb copy is restricted to in-frame clones and leaves out a portion. The sample shows roughly 1.5 million clones, 95% to 99% of them seen only once. The sample comprised naive CD4+ T cells sorted from blood. The receptors stem from a man between 25 and 39 years old in good health. Both conserved end residues are part of each CDR3. A D gene is named only where the DNA matches it firmly. Expanded clones get a size class; other rows say once, few or many, or leave the size out.

>TRBV4-1|TRBJ1-4|-|-
CASSQVGTGREKLFF
TGCGCCAGCAGCCAAGTAGGCACAGGAAGAGAAAAACTGTTTTTT
>TRBV5-8|TRBJ2-3|-|TRBD2
CASVPSGRGTDTQYF
TGTGCCAGCGTCCCTAGCGGGAGAGGCACAGATACGCAGTATTTT
>TRBV7-3|TRBJ2-3|-|TRBD1
CASSLGDRADTQYF
TGTGCCAGCAGCTTAGGGGACAGGGCTGATACGCAGTATTTT
>TRBV5-1|TRBJ2-3|once|-
CASSLDLPDTQYF
TGCGCCAGCAGCCTGGACCTCCCGGATACGCAGTATTTT
>TRBV15|TRBJ2-7|-|-
CATSRVPGSSYEQYF
TGTGCCACCAGCAGAGTCCCGGGAAGCTCCTACGAGCAGTACTTC
>TRBV5-1|TRBJ2-5|-|-
CASSLTSLLGTQYF
TGCGCCAGCAGCTTGACCTCCCTCCTGGGGACCCAGTACTTC
>TRBV5-8|TRBJ2-3|-|-
CATQASSADTQYF
TGTGCCACCCAGGCCAGCTCGGCAGATACGCAGTATTTT
>TRBV5-1|TRBJ2-1|-|TRBD2
CASSPRTSGYNEQFF
TGCGCCAGCAGTCCCCGGACTAGCGGTTACAATGAGCAGTTCTTC
>TRBV5-1|TRBJ1-3|once|-
CASSLGGAPLPPGNTIYF
TGCGCCAGCAGCTTGGGAGGAGCGCCGCTCCCCCCGGGAAACACCATATATTTT
>TRBV5-4|TRBJ2-1|-|TRBD2
CASSLRTRSNEQFF
TGTGCCAGCAGCTTAAGGACTAGGAGTAATGAGCAGTTCTTC
>TRBV2|TRBJ2-7|-|-
CASSPDEAEQYF
TGTGCCAGCAGCCCCGACGAGGCCGAGCAGTACTTC
>TRBV29-1|TRBJ2-5|-|-
CSPPEGGQETQYF
TGCAGTCCCCCAGAGGGCGGGCAAGAGACCCAGTACTTC
>TRBV7-9|TRBJ2-5|-|TRBD2
CASSLGVAGVGETQYF
TGTGCCAGCAGCTTAGGGGTAGCGGGAGTTGGAGAGACCCAGTACTTC
>TRBV20-1|TRBJ2-7|-|-
CSPRGGLEQYF
TGCAGTCCCCGGGGAGGACTCGAGCAGTACTTC
>TRBV6-1|TRBJ1-2|-|TRBD1
CASSRDRGYGYTF
TGTGCCAGCAGCCGGGACAGGGGCTATGGCTACACCTTC
>TRBV2|TRBJ2-5|-|TRBD1
CASSEARTGAQTQYF
TGTGCCAGCAGTGAAGCTAGGACAGGGGCACAGACCCAGTACTTC
>TRBV10-3|TRBJ2-7|-|TRBD2
CAISWTSTGYEQYF
TGTGCCATCAGCTGGACTAGCACGGGCTACGAGCAGTACTTC
>TRBV18|TRBJ2-2|-|TRBD1
CASSRTLDRGSPGELFF
TGTGCCAGCTCACGAACCCTGGACAGGGGGTCTCCAGGGGAGCTGTTTTTT
>TRBV7-9|TRBJ2-5|-|-
CASSLVVEGETQYF
TGTGCCAGCAGCTTAGTAGTGGAAGGGGAGACCCAGTACTTC
>TRBV5-1|TRBJ2-2|-|-
CASSPKSGELFF
TGCGCCAGCAGCCCGAAATCCGGGGAGCTGTTTTTT
>TRBV5-1|TRBJ2-6|-|-
CASSVDIGANVLTF
TGCGCCAGCAGCGTTGACATTGGGGCCAACGTCCTGACTTTC
>TRBV4-1|TRBJ2-3|-|-
CASSRGGAGGGTDTQYF
TGCGCCAGCAGCCGCGGAGGGGCGGGCGGTGGCACAGATACGCAGTATTTT
>TRBV10-2|TRBJ2-7|-|TRBD1
CASSESIGTGVYEQYF
TGCGCCAGCAGTGAGTCAATTGGGACAGGGGTCTACGAGCAGTACTTC
>TRBV5-1|TRBJ1-1|-|-
CASSSDPTEANTEAFF
TGCGCCAGCAGCTCGGACCCAACAGAGGCGAACACTGAAGCTTTCTTT
>TRBV7-9|TRBJ2-5|-|-
CASSFYRVQETQYF
TGTGCCAGCAGCTTCTACAGGGTACAAGAGACCCAGTACTTC
>TRBV28|TRBJ2-5|-|-
CASRIGTTKTQYF
TGTGCCAGCAGGATCGGAACAACGAAGACCCAGTACTTC
>TRBV4-1|TRBJ1-1|-|-
CASSQEGTNTEAFF
TGCGCCAGCAGCCAAGAGGGGACGAACACTGAAGCTTTCTTT
>TRBV11-2|TRBJ2-7|-|TRBD1
CASSLARGQSYEQYF
TGTGCCAGCAGCTTAGCTAGGGGGCAGTCCTACGAGCAGTACTTC
>TRBV2|TRBJ1-2|-|-
CASREGGYTF
TGTGCCAGCAGAGAGGGGGGCTACACCTTC
>TRBV19|TRBJ2-5|-|-
CASSGGFRTGTQYF
TGTGCCAGTAGTGGAGGGTTTAGAACGGGGACCCAGTACTTC
>TRBV29-1|TRBJ2-5|-|-
CSVKYRVGKTQYF
TGCAGCGTTAAGTACAGGGTTGGAAAGACCCAGTACTTC
>TRBV11-3|TRBJ2-1|-|TRBD2
CASSSGLAEYNEQFF
TGTGCCAGCAGCTCTGGACTAGCGGAATACAATGAGCAGTTCTTC
>TRBV7-3|TRBJ2-7|-|-
CASSLAWGSEQYF
TGTGCCAGCAGCTTAGCTTGGGGAAGCGAGCAGTACTTC
>TRBV7-9|TRBJ2-1|-|TRBD1
CASSVSGGGNEQFF
TGTGCCAGCAGCGTCTCAGGGGGCGGGAATGAGCAGTTCTTC
>TRBV5-4|TRBJ2-2|-|-
CASSLGGALNTGELFF
TGTGCCAGCAGCTTAGGAGGGGCCTTGAACACCGGGGAGCTGTTTTTT
>TRBV7-2|TRBJ1-4|-|-
CASSKEFNEKLFF
TGTGCCAGCAGCAAGGAGTTTAATGAAAAACTGTTTTTT
>TRBV5-1|TRBJ2-6|-|-
CASSLAGSSGANVLTF
TGCGCCAGCAGCTTGGCTGGGTCCTCTGGGGCCAACGTCCTGACTTTC
>TRBV4-1|TRBJ1-4|-|-
CASSRGGSREKLFF
TGCGCCAGCAGCCGGGGCGGATCGAGGGAAAAACTGTTTTTT
>TRBV5-8|TRBJ2-3|-|-
CASSLATTASRPDTQYF
TGTGCCAGCAGCTTGGCCACCACAGCCAGCCGCCCAGATACGCAGTATTTT
>TRBV18|TRBJ1-5|once|TRBD1
CASSRDSGNQPQHF
TGTGCCAGCTCACGGGACAGTGGCAATCAGCCCCAGCATTTT
>TRBV5-1|TRBJ2-5|once|TRBD2
CASSFLAGQGETQYF
TGCGCCAGCAGCTTTCTAGCGGGCCAGGGAGAGACCCAGTACTTC
>TRBV13|TRBJ2-3|-|-
CASQKVATDTQYF
TGTGCCAGCCAGAAGGTGGCTACAGATACGCAGTATTTT
>TRBV5-1|TRBJ1-2|-|TRBD1
CASSLGSLGQGSANYGYTF
TGCGCCAGCAGCTTGGGGTCTTTGGGACAGGGGTCCGCCAACTATGGCTACACCTTC
>TRBV5-1|TRBJ2-5|few|-
CASSSGFRINEETQYF
TGCGCCAGCAGCTCAGGGTTTCGGATCAATGAAGAGACCCAGTACTTC
>TRBV14|TRBJ1-1|-|-
CASSQNPLGTEAFF
TGTGCCAGCAGCCAAAACCCCCTGGGCACTGAAGCTTTCTTT
>TRBV14|TRBJ1-1|-|-
CASSPRPPGDTEAFF
TGTGCCAGCAGCCCCCGCCCCCCGGGGGACACTGAAGCTTTCTTT
>TRBV30|TRBJ2-1|-|TRBD1
CAWSVRDRVYNEQFF
TGTGCCTGGAGTGTACGGGACAGGGTTTACAATGAGCAGTTCTTC
>TRBV6-1|TRBJ2-1|once|-
CAGKSGTSSYNEQFF
TGTGCCGGAAAAAGCGGGACAAGCTCCTACAATGAGCAGTTCTTC